This T cell receptor beta chain emerged from a study of regulatory T cells in long-lasting Graves disease. Time point of the sample: persistent/refractory GD, antithyroid drugs over 5 years with positive TRAb. Extracted PBMC RNA gave rise to the TCR library. Patients met American Thyroid Association criteria for Graves' disease. One endocrinology department in Xi'an, China, was where patients came from. In its sample, this clonotype was seen many times. The CDR3 runs to 14 residues. Germline-derived CDR1 and CDR2 are SEHNR and FQNEAQ (reference sequence). V shed 5 bases and J shed 5 bases, with 15 bases lying between them. For TCR beta, libraries came from iRepertoire HTBI primers and Arm-PCR of CDR3 regions. A single record per CDR3 protein comes from TCRdb applying MiXCR to the multiplex PCR reads. The table records approximately 470,000 distinct CDR3 sequences, under 25% of them present only once.

The chain combines TRBV7-9 with TRBJ2-5; possibly TRBD1 for D (5 bases). The material was peripheral blood mononuclear cells (PBMCs), obtained when the disease was refractory, from a patient treated with antithyroid drugs. This clonotype was sampled from a female donor with Graves disease. CDR3 residues: CASSQSGMGETQYF. The CDR3 DNA sequence: TGTGCCAGCAGCCAATCAGGGATGGGGGAGACCCAGTACTTC.